The present T cell receptor beta chain was sequenced within a study of post-analysis software for immune sequencing data. This clonotype was observed a few times. Its antigen is currently unknown. Germline V gene data show CDR1 as MNHEY and CDR2 as SVGAGI. CDR3 length: 14 residues. Trimming shortened V by 4 bases and J by 4 bases, and 12 bases separated the two germline ends. Unique molecular identifiers were present in the TCR beta cDNA libraries. MiXCR was run by TCRdb on the PCR reads, yielding one entry per CDR3 protein. The sample has some 890,000 distinct CDR3 sequences; approximately 53% are singletons. Broader study findings: There were five or six TRBV segments more frequent in patients than controls, and TRBV5-6, TRBV5-1 and TRBV20-1 were among them.

The sequencing input was blood. The sequence was obtained from a girl aged 5 to 17 with multiple sclerosis. The chain has TRBV6-5 and TRBJ2-3; D is perhaps TRBD1 (6 bases). CDR3 region: CASSWDPGADTQYF. The CDR3 DNA reads as TGTGCCAGCAGTTGGGATCCAGGGGCAGATACGCAGTATTTT.